Listed below are T cell receptor beta chains from one sample, sequenced in a study of blood T cell repertoires in COVID-19. The assay was immunoSEQ multiplex PCR, and TCRdb's table has in-frame clones only and misses some. The sample records fewer than 500,000 clones, approximately 88% being singletons. Input material: PBMCs or T cells enriched from blood (not recorded which). These receptors all stem from a woman in her 30s with acute COVID-19. The CDR3 runs from the conserved cysteine through the conserved F or W. D genes are given only for firm matches. The listing skips clone size in some rows; elsewhere it reads once, few, many or a size class.

D,V,size,J,CDR3,DNA
TRBD2,TRBV29-1,NA,TRBJ2-7,CSVGTSGSYEQYF,TGCAGCGTGGGGACTAGCGGCTCCTACGAGCAGTACTTC
TRBD1,TRBV20-1,NA,TRBJ1-6,CSASSRTGNSPLHF,TGCAGTGCTAGTTCCCGGACAGGGAATTCACCCCTCCACTTT
TRBD1,TRBV10-2,once,TRBJ2-3,CASSVTGGPDTQYF,TGCGCCAGCAGTGTCACAGGGGGCCCAGATACGCAGTATTTT
TRBD1,TRBV4-1,NA,TRBJ1-2,CASSQVSPRTGEGYTF,TGCGCCAGCAGCCAAGTGTCCCCCCGGACAGGGGAAGGCTACACCTTC
NA,TRBV7-7,NA,TRBJ2-3,CASSWSGAPTDTQYF,TGTGCCAGCAGCTGGTCAGGGGCACCCACAGATACGCAGTATTTT
TRBD1,TRBV7-2,NA,TRBJ1-6,CASSSPQGDSPLHF,TGTGCCAGCAGCTCACCACAGGGGGATTCACCCCTCCACTTT
NA,TRBV19,NA,TRBJ2-7,CASSPWQGAYEQYF,TGTGCCAGTAGCCCGTGGCAGGGCGCCTACGAGCAGTACTTC
TRBD2,TRBV19,NA,TRBJ2-1,CASSASVAGGPAYNEQFF,TGTGCCAGTAGTGCGTCGGTAGCGGGGGGCCCCGCCTACAATGAGCAGTTCTTC
NA,TRBV7-6,once,TRBJ1-4,CASSPAGISNEKLFF,TGTGCCAGCAGCCCTGCAGGGATCTCTAATGAAAAACTGTTTTTT
NA,TRBV25-1,NA,TRBJ1-2,CASSEGSGGYTF,TGTGCCAGCAGTGAAGGCAGTGGTGGCTACACCTTC
NA,TRBV10-3,NA,TRBJ2-7,CAISGSYEQYF,TGTGCCATCAGCGGGTCCTACGAGCAGTACTTC
NA,TRBV4-1,NA,TRBJ1-3,CASSPPGGALSGNTIYF,TGCGCCAGCAGCCCGCCGGGAGGGGCCCTCTCTGGAAACACCATATATTTT
NA,TRBV5-6,NA,TRBJ1-3,CASSRAGQIGNTIYF,TGTGCCAGCAGCAGGGCGGGGCAAATAGGAAACACCATATATTTT
TRBD2,TRBV28,NA,TRBJ2-2,CASSLGEGSNTGELFF,TGTGCCAGCAGTTTGGGGGAGGGCAGTAACACCGGGGAGCTGTTTTTT
NA,TRBV4-2,NA,TRBJ1-5,CASSQVFLGGNQPQHF,TGTGCCAGCAGCCAAGTTTTTTTGGGCGGCAATCAGCCCCAGCATTTT
NA,TRBV6-5,NA,TRBJ1-2,CASKRGQRNDYGYTF,TGTGCCAGCAAACGTGGACAGCGGAATGACTATGGCTACACCTTC
TRBD1,TRBV11-3,NA,TRBJ1-2,CASSHSGQGSLLPSF,TGTGCCAGCAGCCACTCGGGACAGGGCAGCCTCCTCCCCTCCTTC
NA,TRBV7-3,NA,TRBJ2-2,CASSLTWGPGELFF,TGTGCCAGCAGCTTAACTTGGGGGCCCGGGGAGCTGTTTTTT
NA,TRBV7-9,NA,TRBJ1-6,CASSLWPGSYNSPLHF,TGTGCCAGCAGCCTCTGGCCGGGCTCCTATAATTCACCCCTCCACTTT
NA,TRBV7-9,NA,TRBJ1-1,CASSLDGRSNTEAFF,TGTGCCAGCAGCTTAGACGGGAGATCTAACACTGAAGCTTTCTTT
NA,TRBV7-8,NA,TRBJ1-4,CASSSNTQRPNEKLFF,TGTGCCAGCAGCTCCAATACCCAGCGTCCTAATGAAAAACTGTTTTTT
NA,TRBV4-1,NA,TRBJ2-5,CASSQDRSGVEETQYF,TGCGCCAGCAGCCAAGATCGGTCGGGGGTTGAAGAGACCCAGTACTTC
NA,TRBV2,NA,TRBJ1-4,CASSDRSGLFF,TGTGCCAGCAGTGATAGGTCAGGACTGTTTTTT
TRBD2,TRBV9,NA,TRBJ2-1,CASSVAPSGGQGFYNEQFF,TGTGCCAGCAGCGTAGCGCCTAGCGGGGGGCAAGGTTTCTACAATGAGCAGTTCTTC
NA,TRBV6-2/TRBV6-3,NA,TRBJ2-7,CASSLVLAYEQYF,TGTGCCAGCAGTTTAGTGTTAGCCTACGAGCAGTACTTC
NA,TRBV7-2,NA,TRBJ1-1,CASSFTGNTEAFF,TGTGCCAGCAGCTTTACAGGGAACACTGAAGCTTTCTTT
NA,TRBV30,NA,TRBJ1-6,CAWRANLAGRDSPLHF,TGTGCCTGGAGGGCAAACCTCGCAGGGAGGGATTCACCCCTCCACTTT
NA,TRBV2,few,TRBJ1-4,CASKRTNEKLFF,TGTGCCAGCAAGCGGACTAATGAAAAACTGTTTTTT
NA,TRBV9,NA,TRBJ1-3,CASSVGEGLGNTIYF,TGTGCCAGCAGCGTAGGTGAGGGTCTCGGAAACACCATATATTTT
NA,TRBV24-1,few,TRBJ2-3,CATSDPPGAPGGGDPDTQYF,TGTGCCACCAGTGATCCCCCGGGGGCGCCGGGCGGGGGCGACCCAGATACGCAGTATTTT
NA,TRBV29-1,once,TRBJ1-1,CSVEDIGMTEAFF,TGCAGCGTTGAGGACATTGGGATGACTGAAGCTTTCTTT
TRBD1,TRBV5-1,NA,TRBJ1-2,CASRPSTGLGYGYTF,TGCGCCAGCAGACCATCGACAGGGCTCGGCTATGGCTACACCTTC
TRBD2,TRBV11-2,NA,TRBJ2-2,CASSYRGGQNTGELFF,TGTGCCAGCAGCTATCGGGGGGGCCAGAACACCGGGGAGCTGTTTTTT